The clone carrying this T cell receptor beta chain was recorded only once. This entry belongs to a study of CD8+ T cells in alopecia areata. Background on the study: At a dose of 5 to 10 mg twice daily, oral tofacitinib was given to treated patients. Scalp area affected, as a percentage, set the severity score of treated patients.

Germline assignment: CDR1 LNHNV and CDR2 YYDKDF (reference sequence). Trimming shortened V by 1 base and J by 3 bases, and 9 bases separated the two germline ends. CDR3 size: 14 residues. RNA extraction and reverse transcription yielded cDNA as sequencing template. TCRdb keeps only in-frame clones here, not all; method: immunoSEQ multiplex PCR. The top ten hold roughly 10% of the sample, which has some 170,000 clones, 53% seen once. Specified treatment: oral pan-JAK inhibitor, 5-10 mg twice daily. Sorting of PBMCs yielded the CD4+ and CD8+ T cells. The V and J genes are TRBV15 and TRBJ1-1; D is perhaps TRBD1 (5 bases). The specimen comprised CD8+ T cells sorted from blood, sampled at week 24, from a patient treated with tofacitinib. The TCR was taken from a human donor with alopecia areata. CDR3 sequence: CATSRGLQDTEAFF. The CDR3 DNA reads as TGTGCCACCAGCAGAGGACTACAGGACACTGAAGCTTTCTTT. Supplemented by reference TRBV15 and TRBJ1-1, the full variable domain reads DAMVIQNPRYQVTQFGKPVTLSCSQTLNHNVMYWYQQKSSQAPKLLFHYYDKDFNNEADTPDNFQSRRPNTSFCFLDIRSPGLGDTAMYLCATSRGLQDTEAFFGQGTRLTVV.